This record covers a single T cell receptor beta chain. This entry is derived from a study of blood T cell repertoires in COVID-19. Overall study: Nucleic acid was either cDNA or gDNA, and it came from T cells, B-cell-depleted T cells, or PBMCs.

TCRdb keeps only in-frame clones here, not all; method: immunoSEQ multiplex PCR. Of approximately 380,000 clones listed, less than 85% are singletons. The CDR3 consists of 15 residues. V lost 2 bases and J lost 4, with 9 bases in between. Germline CDR1 and CDR2: MNHEY and SMNVEV (reference sequence). J is TRBJ1-6 and V is TRBV27; D unclear. The material sequenced was peripheral blood. This clonotype originated in a young woman with acute or convalescent COVID-19. CDR3 amino acids: CASSLGSRYNSPLHF. The CDR3, as DNA: TGTGCCAGCAGTTTAGGCTCGAGGTATAATTCACCCCTCCACTTT.